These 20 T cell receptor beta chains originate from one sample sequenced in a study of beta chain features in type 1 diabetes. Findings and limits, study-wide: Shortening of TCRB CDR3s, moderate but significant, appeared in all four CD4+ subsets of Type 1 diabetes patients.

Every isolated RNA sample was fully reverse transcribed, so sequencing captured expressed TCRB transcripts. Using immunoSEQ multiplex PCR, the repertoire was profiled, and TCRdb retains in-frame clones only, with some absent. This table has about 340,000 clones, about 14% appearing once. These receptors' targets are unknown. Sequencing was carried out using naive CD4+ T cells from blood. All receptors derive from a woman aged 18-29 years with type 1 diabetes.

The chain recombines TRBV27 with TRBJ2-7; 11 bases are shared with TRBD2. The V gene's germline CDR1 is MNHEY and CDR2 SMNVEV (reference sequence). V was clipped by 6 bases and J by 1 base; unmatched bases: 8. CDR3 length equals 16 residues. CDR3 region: CASSKQGTSGSYEQYF. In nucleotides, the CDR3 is TGTGCCAGCAGCAAGCAAGGGACTAGCGGTTCCTACGAGCAGTACTTC.

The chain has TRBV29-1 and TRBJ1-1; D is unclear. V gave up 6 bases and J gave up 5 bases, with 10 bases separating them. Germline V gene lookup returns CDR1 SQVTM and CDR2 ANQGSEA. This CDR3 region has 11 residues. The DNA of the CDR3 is TGCAGCGTGAAATCCGGGACTGAAGCTTTCTTT. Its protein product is CSVKSGTEAFF.

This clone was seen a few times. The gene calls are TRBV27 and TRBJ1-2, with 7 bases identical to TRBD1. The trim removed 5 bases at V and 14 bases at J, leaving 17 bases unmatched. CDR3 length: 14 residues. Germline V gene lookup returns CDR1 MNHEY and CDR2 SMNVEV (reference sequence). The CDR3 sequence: CASSPGQRLSWVTF. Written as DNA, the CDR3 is TGTGCCAGCAGTCCGGGACAGAGACTCTCCTGGGTAACCTTC.

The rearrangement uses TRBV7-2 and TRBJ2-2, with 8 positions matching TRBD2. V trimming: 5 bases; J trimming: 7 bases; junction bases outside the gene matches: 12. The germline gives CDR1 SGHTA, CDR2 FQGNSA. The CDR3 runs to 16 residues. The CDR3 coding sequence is TGTGCCAGCAGCCGCCTTTTAAGCGGGAGAATCGGGGAGCTGTTTTTT. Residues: CASSRLLSGRIGELFF.

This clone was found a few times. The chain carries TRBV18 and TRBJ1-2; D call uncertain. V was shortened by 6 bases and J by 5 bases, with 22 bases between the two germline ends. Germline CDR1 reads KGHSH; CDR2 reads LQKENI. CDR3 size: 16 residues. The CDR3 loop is CASSPAVSDGVYGYTF. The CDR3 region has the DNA TGTGCCAGCTCCCCCGCCGTATCGGACGGGGTTTATGGCTACACCTTC. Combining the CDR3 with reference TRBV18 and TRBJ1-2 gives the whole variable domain NAGVMQNPRHLVRRRGQEARLRCSPMKGHSHVYWYRQLPEEGLKFMVYLQKENIIDESGMPKERFSAEFPKEGPSILRIQQVVRGDSAAYFCASSPAVSDGVYGYTFGSGTRLTVV.

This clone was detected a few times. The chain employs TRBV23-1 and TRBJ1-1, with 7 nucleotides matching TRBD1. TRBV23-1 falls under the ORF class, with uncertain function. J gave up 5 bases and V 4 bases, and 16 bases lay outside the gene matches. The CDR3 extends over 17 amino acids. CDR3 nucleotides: TGCGCCAGCAGTCCTTATCGTCATAGACAGGGAAGTACTGAAGCTTTCTTT. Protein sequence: CASSPYRHRQGSTEAFF.

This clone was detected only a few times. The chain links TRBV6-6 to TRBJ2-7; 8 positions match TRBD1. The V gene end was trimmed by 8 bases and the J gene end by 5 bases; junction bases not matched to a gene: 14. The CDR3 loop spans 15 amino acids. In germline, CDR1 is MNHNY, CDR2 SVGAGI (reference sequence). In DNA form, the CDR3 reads TGTGCCAGCTCTCTGGCAGGGGGCAGCAGGGACGAGCAGTACGTC. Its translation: CASSLAGGSRDEQYV.

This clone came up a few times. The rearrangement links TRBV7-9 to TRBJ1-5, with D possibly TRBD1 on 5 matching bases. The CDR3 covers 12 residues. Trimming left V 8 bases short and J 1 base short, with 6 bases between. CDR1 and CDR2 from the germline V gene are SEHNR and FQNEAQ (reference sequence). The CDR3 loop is CASGQSNQPQHF. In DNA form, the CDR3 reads TGTGCCAGCGGACAAAGCAATCAGCCCCAGCATTTT.

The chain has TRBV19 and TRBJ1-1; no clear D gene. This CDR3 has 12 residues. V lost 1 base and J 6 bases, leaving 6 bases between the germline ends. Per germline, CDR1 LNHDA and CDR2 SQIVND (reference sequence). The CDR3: CASSIAQSEAFF. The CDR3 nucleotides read TGTGCCAGTAGTATAGCCCAGTCTGAAGCTTTCTTT.

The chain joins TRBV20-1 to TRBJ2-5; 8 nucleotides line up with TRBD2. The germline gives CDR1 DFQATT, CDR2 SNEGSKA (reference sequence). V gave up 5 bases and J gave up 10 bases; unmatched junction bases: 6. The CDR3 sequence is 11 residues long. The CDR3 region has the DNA TGCAGTGCTGGGACTAGTTCAGACCAGTACTTC. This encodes CSAGTSSDQYF.

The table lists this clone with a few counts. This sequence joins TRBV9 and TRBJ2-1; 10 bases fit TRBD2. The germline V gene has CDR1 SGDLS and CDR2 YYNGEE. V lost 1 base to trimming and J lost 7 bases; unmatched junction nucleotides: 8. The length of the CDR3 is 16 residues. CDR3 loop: CASSVRAGGPRNEQFF. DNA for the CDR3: TGTGCCAGCAGCGTAAGAGCGGGAGGGCCCAGGAATGAGCAGTTCTTC.

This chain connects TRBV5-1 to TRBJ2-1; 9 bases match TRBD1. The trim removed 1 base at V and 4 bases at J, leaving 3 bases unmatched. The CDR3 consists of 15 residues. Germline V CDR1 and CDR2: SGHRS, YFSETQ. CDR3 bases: TGCGCCAGCAGCTTGTCGGGACAGGGATACAATGAGCAGTTCTTC. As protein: CASSLSGQGYNEQFF. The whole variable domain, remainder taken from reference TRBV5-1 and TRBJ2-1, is KAGVTQTPRYLIKTRGQQVTLSCSPISGHRSVSWYQQTPGQGLQFLFEYFSETQRNKGNFPGRFSGRQFSNSRSEMNVSTLELGDSALYLCASSLSGQGYNEQFFGPGTRLTVL.

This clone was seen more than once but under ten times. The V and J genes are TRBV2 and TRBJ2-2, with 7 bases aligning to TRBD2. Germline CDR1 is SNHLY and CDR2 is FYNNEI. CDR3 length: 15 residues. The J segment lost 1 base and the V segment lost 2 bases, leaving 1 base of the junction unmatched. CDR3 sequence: CASSETGGNTGELFF. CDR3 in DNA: TGTGCCAGCAGTGAAACGGGGGGGAACACCGGGGAGCTGTTTTTT. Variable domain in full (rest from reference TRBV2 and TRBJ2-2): EPEVTQTPSHQVTQMGQEVILRCVPISNHLYFYWYRQILGQKVEFLVSFYNNEISEKSEIFDDQFSVERPDGSNFTLKIRSTKLEDSAMYFCASSETGGNTGELFFGEGSRLTVL.

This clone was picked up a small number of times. The CDR3 loop reads CSATSGGNQPQHF. The CDR3 DNA reads as TGCAGCGCGACTTCAGGGGGCAATCAGCCCCAGCATTTT. The chain is built from TRBV29-1 and TRBJ1-5, with D possibly matching TRBD1 (6 bases). The CDR3 totals 13 residues. CDR1 and CDR2 (germline): SQVTM, ANQGSEA. Between the trimmed V and J ends, which lost 7 bases and 2 bases, there was a span of 12 bases.

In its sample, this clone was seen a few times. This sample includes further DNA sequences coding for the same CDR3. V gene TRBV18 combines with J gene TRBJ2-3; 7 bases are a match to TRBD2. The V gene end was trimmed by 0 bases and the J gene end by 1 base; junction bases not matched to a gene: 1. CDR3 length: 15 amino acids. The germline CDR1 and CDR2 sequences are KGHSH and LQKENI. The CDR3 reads CASSPPSGGTDTQYF. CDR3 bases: TGTGCCAGCTCACCACCCAGCGGGGGCACAGATACGCAGTATTTT.

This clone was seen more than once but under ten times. CDR3 DNA sequence: TGTGCCATCAGACCCCACAGGGGGCCCGACTCCGGGGAGCTGTTTTTT. Protein sequence: CAIRPHRGPDSGELFF. This chain links TRBV10-3 with TRBJ2-2, with 9 bases matching TRBD1. The J segment lost 6 bases and the V segment lost 6 bases, leaving 11 bases of the junction unmatched. The CDR3 has 16 amino acids. CDR1 is ENHRY and CDR2 is SYGVKD in the germline V gene.

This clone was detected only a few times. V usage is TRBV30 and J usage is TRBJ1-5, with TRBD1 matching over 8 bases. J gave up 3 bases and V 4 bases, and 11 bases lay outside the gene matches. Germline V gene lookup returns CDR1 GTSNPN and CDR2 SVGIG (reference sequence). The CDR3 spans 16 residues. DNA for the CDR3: TGTGCCTGGACTCTCGGGACAGGAGGCCTCAATCAGCCCCAGCATTTT. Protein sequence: CAWTLGTGGLNQPQHF.

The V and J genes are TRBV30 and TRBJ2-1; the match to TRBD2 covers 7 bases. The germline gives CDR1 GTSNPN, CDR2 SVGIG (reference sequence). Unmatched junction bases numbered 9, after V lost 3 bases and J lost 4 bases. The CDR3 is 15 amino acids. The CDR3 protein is CAWRAGTIPYNEQFF. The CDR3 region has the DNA TGTGCCTGGAGGGCGGGGACTATCCCATACAATGAGCAGTTCTTC.

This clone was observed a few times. The CDR3 DNA sequence: TGTGCCTGGAGAGGGGCAGGGGTTGAGCAGTTCTTC. As protein: CAWRGAGVEQFF. This chain connects TRBV30 to TRBJ2-1, with D possibly being TRBD1 (6 bases). Germline CDR1 GTSNPN, CDR2 SVGIG (reference sequence). The CDR3 is 12 residues long. Trimming shortened V by 3 bases and J by 9 bases, and 12 bases separated the two germline ends.

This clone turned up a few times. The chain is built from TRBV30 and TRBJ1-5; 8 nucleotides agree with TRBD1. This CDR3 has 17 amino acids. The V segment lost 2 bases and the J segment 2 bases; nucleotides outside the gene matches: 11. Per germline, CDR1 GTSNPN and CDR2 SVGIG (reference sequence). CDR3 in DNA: TGTGCCTGGAGTATATCCCGGACGGACAGGGGCAATCAGCCCCAGCATTTT. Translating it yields CAWSISRTDRGNQPQHF.